The rows below give T cell receptor beta chains drawn from one sample of a study of CD8+ T cells in alopecia areata. Assay: immunoSEQ multiplex PCR; the TCRdb copy retains only in-frame clones and omits some. The sample has tens of thousands of clones, just over 50% seen once. Sequenced sample: NKG2D-high CD8+ T cells sorted from blood. Receptors originate from a human donor with alopecia areata. CDR3s include the opening cysteine and the closing phenylalanine or tryptophan. A D gene is named only where the DNA matches it firmly. Only some rows state a clone size, as once, few, many or a class for expanded clones.

>.|TRBV6-5|TRBJ1-5|14|.
TGTGCCAGCAGTTACGGCGGGGGAAATCAGCCCCAGCATTTT
CASSYGGGNQPQHF
>.|TRBV5-4|TRBJ1-2|12|.
TGTGCCAGCAGCTGGACCGGCTATGGCTACACCTTC
CASSWTGYGYTF
>.|TRBV6-6|TRBJ2-1|15|.
TGTGCCAGCAGTGGACGACAGTTCCGTAGCAATGAGCAGTTCTTC
CASSGRQFRSNEQFF
>.|TRBV6-5|TRBJ1-5|16|.
TGTGCCAGCAGTTCGAGAGGGGGTGATTACAATCAGCCCCAGCATTTT
CASSSRGGDYNQPQHF
>TRBD1|TRBV6-5|TRBJ2-1|14|once
TGTGCCAGCACCGCTGACAGGGGGTACAATGAGCAGTTCTTC
CASTADRGYNEQFF
>.|TRBV2|TRBJ2-1|15|.
TGTGCCAGCAGTGAGGTTTTGGGACCAAACAATGAGCAGTTCTTC
CASSEVLGPNNEQFF
>.|TRBV10-3|TRBJ2-2|12|.
TGTGCCACCCTCCAGGACACCGGGGAGCTGTTTTTT
CATLQDTGELFF
>.|TRBV29-1|TRBJ1-2|14|once
TGCAGCGTTGACCCTTTTTTAGCCAACTATGGCTACACCTTC
CSVDPFLANYGYTF
>.|TRBV30|TRBJ1-1|15|.
TGTGCCTGGAGGGGGGCTGGGGACTGGAACACTGAAGCTTTCTTT
CAWRGAGDWNTEAFF
>TRBD2|TRBV14|TRBJ2-7|15|.
TGTGCCAGCAGCCACATCCTAGCGGGGGTAGACGAGCAGTACTTC
CASSHILAGVDEQYF
>.|TRBV7-8|TRBJ2-1|15|many
TGTGCCAGCAGCTTTTCCGTGACCTCCTACAATGAGCAGTTCTTC
CASSFSVTSYNEQFF
>TRBD1|TRBV5-6|TRBJ1-2|13|.
TGTGCCAGCAGCTTTGGGACAGGGAGTGGCTACACCTTC
CASSFGTGSGYTF
>.|TRBV29-1|TRBJ1-2|15|.
TGCAGCGTTGAAGGAGACCGGCCCCCCCAGGAGGGCTACACCTTC
CSVEGDRPPQEGYTF
>.|TRBV27|TRBJ2-2|15|.
TGTGCCAGCAGTTCCGGACAGCCTAACACCGGGGAGCTGTTTTTT
CASSSGQPNTGELFF
>.|TRBV5-3|TRBJ2-1|12|few
TGTGCCAGAAGCCGGCCCGCGGATGAGCAGTTCTTC
CARSRPADEQFF
>.|TRBV25-1|TRBJ2-5|13|.
TGTGCCAGCAGTGCAGGGAGCCCTGGGACCCAGTACTTC
CASSAGSPGTQYF
>TRBD2|TRBV29-1|TRBJ2-7|15|few
TGCAGCGTTGAAGCCGCCGGGACTAGCTCCTACGAGCAGTACTTC
CSVEAAGTSSYEQYF